These 8 T cell receptor beta chains came from one sample sequenced in a study of shared clonotypes between healthy human individuals. Produced via immunoSEQ multiplex PCR; TCRdb's table is partial and in-frame only. Of about 510,000 clones detected, 90% to 96% appear once; the ten largest clones hold about 0.057%. Sample: naive CD4+ T cells sorted from blood. Stated subset: CD45RA+ positively selected. All receptors come from a woman aged 25 to 39 in good health.

The chain carries TRBV19 and TRBJ2-3, with D perhaps matching TRBD2 (6 bases). The V and J ends lost 4 bases and 2 bases respectively, with 13 bases between them. CDR1 LNHDA and CDR2 SQIVND come from the germline V gene (reference sequence). The CDR3 contains 15 residues. The CDR3 here is CASSKVLAATDTQYF. The CDR3 DNA sequence: TGTGCCAGTAGTAAGGTCTTAGCGGCCACAGATACGCAGTATTTT.

The chain uses TRBV5-4 and TRBJ2-5, with a possible D match to TRBD1 (6 bases). CDR3 length equals 16 residues. In germline, CDR1 is SGHNT, CDR2 YYREEE (reference sequence). Trimming cost V 0 bases and J 0 bases, with 12 bases left between them. Here the CDR3 reads CASSLDRVGYQETQYF. The CDR3 DNA reads as TGTGCCAGCAGCTTGGACAGGGTCGGTTACCAAGAGACCCAGTACTTC.

This clone came up once. The chain carries TRBV7-2 and TRBJ1-4; tentatively, D is TRBD1 (5 bases). V shed 5 bases and J shed 10 bases, with 20 bases lying between them. Germline CDR1 SGHTA, CDR2 FQGNSA. The CDR3 extends over 15 amino acids. CDR3 sequence: CASSPGWQGAGKLFF. CDR3 sequence (DNA): TGTGCCAGCAGCCCAGGGTGGCAGGGAGCTGGAAAACTGTTTTTT.

V usage is TRBV18 and J usage is TRBJ1-5; 8 bases agree with TRBD1. The CDR3 sequence is 17 residues long. V lost 6 bases, J lost 6 bases, and 16 bases stayed unmatched. The germline gives CDR1 KGHSH, CDR2 LQKENI. The CDR3 region is CASSPMESAGGFQPQHF. CDR3 in DNA: TGTGCCAGCTCTCCAATGGAATCGGCAGGGGGCTTTCAGCCCCAGCATTTT. The full variable domain, in which reference TRBV18 and TRBJ1-5 provide the parts outside the CDR3, is NAGVMQNPRHLVRRRGQEARLRCSPMKGHSHVYWYRQLPEEGLKFMVYLQKENIIDESGMPKERFSAEFPKEGPSILRIQQVVRGDSAAYFCASSPMESAGGFQPQHFGDGTRLSIL.

The CDR3 spells CASSHPPMGEQYF. Written as DNA, the CDR3 is TGTGCCAGCAGCCACCCCCCCATGGGAGAGCAGTACTTC. The gene calls are TRBV11-1 and TRBJ2-7; D is unresolved. Germline assignment: CDR1 SGHAT and CDR2 FQDESV (reference sequence). V was shortened by 5 bases and J by 7 bases, with 15 bases between the two germline ends. The CDR3 sequence is 13 residues long.

The chain carries TRBV28 and TRBJ2-1, with 9 bases identical to TRBD1. Germline assignment: CDR1 MDHEN and CDR2 SYDVKM. The junction had 14 bases not matched to a gene; V was cut back by 7 bases and J by 7 bases. The CDR3 runs to 16 residues. CDR3 nucleotides: TGTGCCAGCACCGGGCACTACAGGGGGCTAGGGAATGAGCAGTTCTTC. It is translated as CASTGHYRGLGNEQFF.

The chain carries TRBV14 and TRBJ1-2, with D possibly being TRBD1 (5 bases). From germline, CDR1 is SGHDN and CDR2 FVKESK. Trimming cost V 4 bases and J 6 bases, with 12 bases left between them. The CDR3 length is 13 residues. The CDR3, as DNA: TGTGCCAGCAGCCCCCCGTGGGGGAATGGCTACACCTTC. This gives the protein CASSPPWGNGYTF.

The chain recombines TRBV5-1 with TRBJ2-1; the D gene is possibly TRBD2 (5 bases). This CDR3 is 15 amino acids long. V shed 0 bases and J shed 0 bases, with 7 bases lying between them. CDR1 and CDR2 (germline): SGHRS, YFSETQ. The CDR3 coding sequence is TGCGCCAGCAGCTTGGGACTAAGCTCCTACAATGAGCAGTTCTTC. This sequence encodes CASSLGLSSYNEQFF.